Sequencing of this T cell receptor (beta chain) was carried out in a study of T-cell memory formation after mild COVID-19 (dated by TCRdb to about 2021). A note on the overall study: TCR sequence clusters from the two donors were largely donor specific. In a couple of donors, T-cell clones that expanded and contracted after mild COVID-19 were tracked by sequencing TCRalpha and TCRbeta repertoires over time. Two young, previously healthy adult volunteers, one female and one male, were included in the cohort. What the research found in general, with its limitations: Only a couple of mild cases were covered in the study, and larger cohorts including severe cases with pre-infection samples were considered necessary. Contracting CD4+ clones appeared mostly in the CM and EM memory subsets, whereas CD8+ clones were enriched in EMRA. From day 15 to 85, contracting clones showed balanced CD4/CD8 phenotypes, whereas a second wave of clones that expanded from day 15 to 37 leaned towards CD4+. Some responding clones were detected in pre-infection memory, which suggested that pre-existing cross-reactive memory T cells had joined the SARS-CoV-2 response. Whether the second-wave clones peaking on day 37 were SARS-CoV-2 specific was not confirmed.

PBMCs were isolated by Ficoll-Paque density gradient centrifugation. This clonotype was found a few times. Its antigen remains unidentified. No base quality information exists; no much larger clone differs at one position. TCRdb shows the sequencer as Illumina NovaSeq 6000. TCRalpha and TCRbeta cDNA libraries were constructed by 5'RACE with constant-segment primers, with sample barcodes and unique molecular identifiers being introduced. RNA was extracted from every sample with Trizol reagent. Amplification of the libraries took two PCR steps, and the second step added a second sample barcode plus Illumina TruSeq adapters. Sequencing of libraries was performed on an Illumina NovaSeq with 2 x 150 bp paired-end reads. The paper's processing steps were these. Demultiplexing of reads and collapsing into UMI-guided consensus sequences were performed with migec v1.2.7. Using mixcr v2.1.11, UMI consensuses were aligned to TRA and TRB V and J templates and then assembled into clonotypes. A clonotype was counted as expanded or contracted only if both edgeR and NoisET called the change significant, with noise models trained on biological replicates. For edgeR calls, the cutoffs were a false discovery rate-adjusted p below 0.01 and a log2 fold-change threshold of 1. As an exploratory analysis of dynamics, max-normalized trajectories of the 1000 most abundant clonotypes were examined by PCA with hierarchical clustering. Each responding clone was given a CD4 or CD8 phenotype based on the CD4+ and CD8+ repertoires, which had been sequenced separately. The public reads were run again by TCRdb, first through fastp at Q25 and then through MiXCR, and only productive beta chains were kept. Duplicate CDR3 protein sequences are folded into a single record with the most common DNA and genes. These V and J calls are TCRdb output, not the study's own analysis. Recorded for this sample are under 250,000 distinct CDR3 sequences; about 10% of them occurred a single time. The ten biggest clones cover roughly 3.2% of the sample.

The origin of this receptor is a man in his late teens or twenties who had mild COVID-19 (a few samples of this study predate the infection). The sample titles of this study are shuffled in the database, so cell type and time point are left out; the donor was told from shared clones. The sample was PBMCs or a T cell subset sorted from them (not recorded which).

Read as DNA, the sequence is TGTGCCGGGGTGGGTAGCGGCACAGATACGCAGTATTTT. This sequence encodes CAGVGSGTDTQYF. The V and J segments used are TRBV7-9 and TRBJ2-3; the best D guess is TRBD2, with 5 bases matching. V and J are truncated by 11 bases and 1 base respectively, leaving an intervening sequence of 13 bases. From its cysteine to its phenylalanine, the CDR3 spans 13 amino acids. Only CDR3 DNA is held: 39 bases, read in frame from base 1. The CDR1 and CDR2 encoded by the germline V gene (reference sequence) are SEHNR and FQNEAQ.